The present T cell receptor (beta chain) was sequenced within a study of blood T cell repertoires in COVID-19. At the level of the study: Researchers got acute and convalescent COVID-19 samples from the United States, Italy and Spain. T cells, B-cell-depleted T cells, or PBMCs supplied cDNA or gDNA.

The CDR3 extends over 16 amino acids. The germline CDR1 and CDR2 sequences are SNHLY and FYNNEI. V lost 5 bases to trimming and J lost 2 bases, with 16 bases between them. Original processing notes: Nucleated cell number was recorded as an estimate derived from reference gene primer amplification. Repertoires were generated with immunoSEQ multiplex PCR, while TCRdb's copy carries only in-frame clones and drops some. Clonal size and the V and J genes are those of that table, whereas D and trimming came from the DNA. The sample records around 200,000 clones, around 80% being singletons. The chain uses TRBV2 and TRBJ2-1, with D possibly being TRBD2 (5 bases). The source is an elderly woman with active or convalescent COVID-19. The specimen was peripheral blood. This CDR3 is CASSPRGGRTYNEQFF. The CDR3 DNA follows: TGTGCCAGCAGTCCTCGGGGTGGGCGCACCTACAATGAGCAGTTCTTC.